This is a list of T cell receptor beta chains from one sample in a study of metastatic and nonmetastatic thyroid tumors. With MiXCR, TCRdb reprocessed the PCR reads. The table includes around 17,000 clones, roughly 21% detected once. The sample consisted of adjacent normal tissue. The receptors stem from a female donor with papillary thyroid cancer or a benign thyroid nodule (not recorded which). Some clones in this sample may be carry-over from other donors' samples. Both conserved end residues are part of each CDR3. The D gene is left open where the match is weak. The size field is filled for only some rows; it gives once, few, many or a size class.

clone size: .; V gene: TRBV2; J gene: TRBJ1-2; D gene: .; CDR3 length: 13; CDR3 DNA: TGTGCCAGCACTGCGGGCAGGATTTATGGCTACACCTTC; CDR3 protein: CASTAGRIYGYTF
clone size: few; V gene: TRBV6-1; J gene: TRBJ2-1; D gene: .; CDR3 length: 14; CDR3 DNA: TGTGCCAGCAGGATGGCTTCCGTCTTCAATGAGCAGTTCTTC; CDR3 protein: CASRMASVFNEQFF
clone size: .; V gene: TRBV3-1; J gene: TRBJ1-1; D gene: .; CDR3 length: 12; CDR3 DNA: TGTGCCAGCAGCCAAGTAGACACTGAAGCTTTCTTT; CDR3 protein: CASSQVDTEAFF
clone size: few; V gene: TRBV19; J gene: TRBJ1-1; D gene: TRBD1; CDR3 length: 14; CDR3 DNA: TGTGCCAGTAGCATTGGACAGGGAAACGCTGAAGATTTCTTT; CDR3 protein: CASSIGQGNAEDFF
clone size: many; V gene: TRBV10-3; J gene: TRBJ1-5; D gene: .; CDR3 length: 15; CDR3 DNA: TGTGCCATCAGTGAAGAGGGAGCTGGTGACCAGCCCCAGCATTTT; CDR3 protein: CAISEEGAGDQPQHF
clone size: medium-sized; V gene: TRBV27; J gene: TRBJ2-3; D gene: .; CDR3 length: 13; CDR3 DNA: TGTGCCAGCACCCCGGGGTGGGGAGATACGCAGTATTTT; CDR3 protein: CASTPGWGDTQYF
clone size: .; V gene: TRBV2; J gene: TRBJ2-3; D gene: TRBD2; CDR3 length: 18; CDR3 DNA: TGTGCCAGCAGTGGATGTACTAGCGGGAAACTTAGCACAGATACGCAGTATTTT; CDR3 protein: CASSGCTSGKLSTDTQYF
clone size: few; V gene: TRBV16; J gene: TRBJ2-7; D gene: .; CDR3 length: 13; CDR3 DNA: TGTGCCAGCAGCCAATTCTTGGGGATCGAGCATTACTTC; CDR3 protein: CASSQFLGIEHYF
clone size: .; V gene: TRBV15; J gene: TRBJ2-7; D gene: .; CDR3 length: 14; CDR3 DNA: TGTGTCACCAGCGGAGATTTGAGTCCCTACGAGCAGTACTTC; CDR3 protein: CVTSGDLSPYEQYF
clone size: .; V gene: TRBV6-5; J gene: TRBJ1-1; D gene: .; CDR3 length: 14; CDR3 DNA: TGTGCCAGCAGTTACTCGGCAGGGGTGACTGAAGCTTTCTTT; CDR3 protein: CASSYSAGVTEAFF
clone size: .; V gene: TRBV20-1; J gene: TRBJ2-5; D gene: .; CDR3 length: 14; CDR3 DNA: TGCAGTGCGGGCCCCCTTGGGTTGTTGGAGACCCAGTACTTC; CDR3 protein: CSAGPLGLLETQYF
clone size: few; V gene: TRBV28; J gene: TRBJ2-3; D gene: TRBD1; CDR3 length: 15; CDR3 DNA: TGTGCCAGCATTAACAGGGGTGGGAGCACAGATACGCAGTATTTT; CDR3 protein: CASINRGGSTDTQYF
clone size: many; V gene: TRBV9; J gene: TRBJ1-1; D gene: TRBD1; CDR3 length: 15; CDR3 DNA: TGTGCCAGCAGCCCGACAGGGGCCTCGAACACTGAAGCTTTCTTT; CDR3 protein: CASSPTGASNTEAFF
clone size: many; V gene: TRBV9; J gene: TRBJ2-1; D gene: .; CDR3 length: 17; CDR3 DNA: TGTGCCAGCAGCGCCCCCCCCGGGACGTGGGGCTACAATGAGCAGTTCTTC; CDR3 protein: CASSAPPGTWGYNEQFF
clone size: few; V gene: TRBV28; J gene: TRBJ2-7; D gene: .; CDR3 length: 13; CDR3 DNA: TGTGCCAGCAGCTGGGAACTAGGAGCCGAGCAGTACTTC; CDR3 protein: CASSWELGAEQYF
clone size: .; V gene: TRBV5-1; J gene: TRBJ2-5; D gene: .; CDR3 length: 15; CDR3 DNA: TGCGCCAGCAGCTTGGAGACCCCCCAGGGGGAGACCCAGTACTTC; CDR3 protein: CASSLETPQGETQYF
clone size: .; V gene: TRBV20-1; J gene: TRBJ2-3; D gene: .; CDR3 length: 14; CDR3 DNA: TGCAGTGCTAGCATAGTGGATGGCACAGACACGCAGTATTTT; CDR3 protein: CSASIVDGTDTQYF
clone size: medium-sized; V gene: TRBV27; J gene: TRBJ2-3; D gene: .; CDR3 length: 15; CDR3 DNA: TGTGCCAGCAGTTTAGTAGCGGCTAGCACAGATACGCAGTATTTT; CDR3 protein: CASSLVAASTDTQYF
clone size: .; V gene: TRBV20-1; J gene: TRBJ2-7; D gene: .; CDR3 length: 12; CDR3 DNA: TGCAGTGCTAGCAGCAAGGGTGTCGAGCAGTACTTC; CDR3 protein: CSASSKGVEQYF
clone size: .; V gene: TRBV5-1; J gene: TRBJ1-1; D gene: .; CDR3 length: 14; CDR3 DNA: TGCGCCAGCAGTCTACAGGGAGAGAGGACTGAAGCTTTCTTT; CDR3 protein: CASSLQGERTEAFF
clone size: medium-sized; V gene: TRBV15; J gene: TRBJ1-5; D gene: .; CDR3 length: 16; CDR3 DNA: TGTGCCACCAGCAGAGAAGGGCAGGGAGGCAATCAGCCCCAGCATTTT; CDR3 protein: CATSREGQGGNQPQHF
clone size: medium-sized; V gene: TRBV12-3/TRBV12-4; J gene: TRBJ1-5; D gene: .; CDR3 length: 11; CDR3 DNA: TGTGCCAGCAGTTTCGGTGAGCTCCAGCATTTT; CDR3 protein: CASSFGELQHF
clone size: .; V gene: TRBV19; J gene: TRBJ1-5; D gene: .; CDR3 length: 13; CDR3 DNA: TGTGCCAGTAGTCAGGGTGTGGAACAGCCCCAGCATTTT; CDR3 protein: CASSQGVEQPQHF
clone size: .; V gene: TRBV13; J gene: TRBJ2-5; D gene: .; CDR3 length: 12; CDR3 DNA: TGTGCCAGCAGCTTAGGCCAAGAGACCCAGTACTTC; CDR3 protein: CASSLGQETQYF
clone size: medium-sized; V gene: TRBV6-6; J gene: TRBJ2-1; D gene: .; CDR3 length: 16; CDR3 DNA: TGTGCCAGCAGTTACTCGTCGGGAGTGCCCTACAATGAGCAGTTCTTC; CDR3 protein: CASSYSSGVPYNEQFF
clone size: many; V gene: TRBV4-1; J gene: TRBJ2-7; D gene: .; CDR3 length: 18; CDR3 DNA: TGCGCCAGCAGCCAAGGGCCATCGGCGGGGGCGTACTCCTACGAGCAGTACTTC; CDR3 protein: CASSQGPSAGAYSYEQYF
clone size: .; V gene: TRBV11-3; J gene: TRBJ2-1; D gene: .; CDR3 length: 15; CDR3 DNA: TGTGCCAGCAGCCAACAGGAGCAGGCCTACAATGAGCAGTTCTTC; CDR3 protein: CASSQQEQAYNEQFF
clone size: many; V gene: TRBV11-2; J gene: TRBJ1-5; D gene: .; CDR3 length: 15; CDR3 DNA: TGTGCCAGCAGCTTATCGGACGGCTACCATCAGCCCCAGCATTTT; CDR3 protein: CASSLSDGYHQPQHF
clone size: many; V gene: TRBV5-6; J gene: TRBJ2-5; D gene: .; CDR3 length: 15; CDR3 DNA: TGTGCCAGCATCTGGTGGAATAAGAGGGGCGAGACCCAGTACTTC; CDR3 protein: CASIWWNKRGETQYF
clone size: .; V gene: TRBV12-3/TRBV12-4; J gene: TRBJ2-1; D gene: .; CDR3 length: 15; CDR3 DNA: TGTGCCAGCAGTTTTATACAGGGCTCCTACAATGAGCAGTTCTTC; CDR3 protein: CASSFIQGSYNEQFF
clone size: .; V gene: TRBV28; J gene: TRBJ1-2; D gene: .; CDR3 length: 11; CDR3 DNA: TGTGCCAGCATTGGATACCCCTGGTGCACCTTC; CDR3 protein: CASIGYPWCTF
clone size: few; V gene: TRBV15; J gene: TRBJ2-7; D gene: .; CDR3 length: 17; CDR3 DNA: TGTGCCACCAGTAGATTTACCGGGACACACGACGTAGGCGGGCAGTACTTC; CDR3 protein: CATSRFTGTHDVGGQYF
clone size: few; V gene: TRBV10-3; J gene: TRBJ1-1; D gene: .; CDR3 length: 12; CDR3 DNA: TGTGCCGCCTGCGCGGGGTACACTGAAGCTTTCTTT; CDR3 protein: CAACAGYTEAFF
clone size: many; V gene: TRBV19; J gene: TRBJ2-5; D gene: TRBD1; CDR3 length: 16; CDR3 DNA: TGTGCCAGTAGTGACCGACAGGGTTTCCCCCAAGAGACCCAGTACTTC; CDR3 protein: CASSDRQGFPQETQYF
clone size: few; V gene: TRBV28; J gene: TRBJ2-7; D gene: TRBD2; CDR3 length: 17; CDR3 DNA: TGTGCCAGCAGCTCCGCAAGGGTAGCGGGAGGGCTCAGAGAGCAGTACTTC; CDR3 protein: CASSSARVAGGLREQYF
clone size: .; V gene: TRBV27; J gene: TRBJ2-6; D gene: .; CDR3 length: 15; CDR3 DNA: TGTGCCAGCAGTCCACAAGACTCTGGGGCCAACGCCCTGACTTTC; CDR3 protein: CASSPQDSGANALTF
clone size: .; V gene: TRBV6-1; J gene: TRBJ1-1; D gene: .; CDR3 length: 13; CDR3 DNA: TGTGCCAGCACCAGGCAGGGATCGACTGAAGCTTTCTTT; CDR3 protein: CASTRQGSTEAFF
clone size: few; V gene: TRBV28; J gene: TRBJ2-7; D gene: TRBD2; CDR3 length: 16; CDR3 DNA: TGTGCCAGCATACGAGGAAGACTAGCTGGATGGTACGAGCATTACTTC; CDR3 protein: CASIRGRLAGWYEHYF
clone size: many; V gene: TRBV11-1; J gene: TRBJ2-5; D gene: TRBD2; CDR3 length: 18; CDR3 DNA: TGTGCCAGCGGCTACCTAAAGGGGCGGGAGATGTATCAAGAGACCCAGTACTTC; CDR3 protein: CASGYLKGREMYQETQYF
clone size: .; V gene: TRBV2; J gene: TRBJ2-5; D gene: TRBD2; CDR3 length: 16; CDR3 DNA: TGTGCCAGCAGCCGGCCTGGTGGGCGGGAGGGCGAGACCAAGTACTTC; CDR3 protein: CASSRPGGREGETKYF
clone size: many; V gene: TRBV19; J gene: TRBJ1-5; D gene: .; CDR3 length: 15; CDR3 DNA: TGTGCCAGTAGTGCCGTAAGGGGTGGCAATCAGCCCCAGCATTTT; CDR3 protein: CASSAVRGGNQPQHF
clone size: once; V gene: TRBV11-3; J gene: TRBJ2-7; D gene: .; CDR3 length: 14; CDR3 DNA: TGTGCCAGCAGCTTAATCGGGTTACCCTACGAGCAGTACTTC; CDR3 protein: CASSLIGLPYEQYF
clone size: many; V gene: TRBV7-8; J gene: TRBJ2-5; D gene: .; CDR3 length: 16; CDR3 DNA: TGTGCCAGCAGCCCGGGGCCACAGGGCCTGCAAGAGACCCAGTACTTC; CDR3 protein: CASSPGPQGLQETQYF
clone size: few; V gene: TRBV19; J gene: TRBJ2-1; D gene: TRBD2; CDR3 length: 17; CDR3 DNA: TGTGCCAGTAGTACCGTCCACGGGACTAGCGGATACAATGAGCAGTTCTTC; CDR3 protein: CASSTVHGTSGYNEQFF
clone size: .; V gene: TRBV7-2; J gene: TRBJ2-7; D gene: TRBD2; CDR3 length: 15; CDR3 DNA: TGTGCCAGCAGCATTCGAGGGGCGGGGGTTTACGAGCAGTACTTC; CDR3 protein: CASSIRGAGVYEQYF